The 32 T cell receptor beta chains below were found in one sample sequenced in a study of spatial heterogeneity in lung cancer. This sample's time point: blood at routine non-recurrence follow-up after resection. In each case, whole RNA from tumor, nontumor lung or frozen PBMC was sequenced unsorted. One entry per CDR3 protein, called by TCRdb with MiXCR from the 5' RACE reads. The table includes fewer than 55,000 distinct CDR3 sequences, 7.4% detected once. The material sequenced was PBMCs, taken at follow-up. These receptors all stem from a female donor with early-stage non-small cell lung cancer.

There are a few counts of this clonotype. The DNA of the CDR3 is TGTGCCAGCAGTTTCAGCACGTCGGGAAACACCATATATTTT. Protein product: CASSFSTSGNTIYF. The chain employs TRBV6-2 or TRBV6-3 and TRBJ1-3; D is ambiguous. CDR3 length equals 14 residues. Germline CDR1 reads MNHEY; CDR2 reads SVGEGT. Between the trimmed V and J ends, which lost 4 bases and 4 bases, there was a span of 11 bases.

In this sample, this clonotype turned up a few times. The J gene is TRBJ2-2, the V gene TRBV27; perhaps TRBD2 as D (5 bases). CDR1 is MNHEY, CDR2 SMNVEV, per germline (reference sequence). This CDR3 comprises 12 residues. The germline V and J ends were trimmed by 6 bases and 6 bases, with 8 bases remaining between them. In nucleotides, the CDR3 is TGTGCCAGCAGGCAACTAGCCGGGGAGCTGTTTTTT. Its translation: CASRQLAGELFF.

Points on this clonotype: A read error is possible here, since a much larger clone lies one base away. The genes are TRBV15 and TRBJ1-1; the D gene is possibly TRBD1 (6 bases). The germline V gene has CDR1 LNHNV and CDR2 YYDKDF (reference sequence). The CDR3 extends over 15 amino acids. The CDR3: CATNRVHGGGAEAFF. The CDR3 DNA reads TGTGCCACCAACAGAGTTCATGGGGGCGGCGCTGAAGCTTTCTTT.

This clonotype occurred many times. J is TRBJ2-2 and V is TRBV6-2 or TRBV6-3; maybe TRBD1 (5 bases). The CDR3 loop spans 17 amino acids. In germline, CDR1 is MNHEY, CDR2 SVGEGT. Trimming left V 4 bases short and J 1 base short, with 16 bases between. The CDR3 DNA sequence: TGTGCCAGCAGTTCGGGTTTGACAGCCTTGAACACCGGGGAGCTGTTTTTT. This codes for CASSSGLTALNTGELFF.

The chain has TRBV12-3 or TRBV12-4 and TRBJ2-7; TRBD1 agrees at 9 bases. There are 15 residues in the CDR3. Trimming at V came to 5 bases and at J to 4 bases, leaving 9 bases not matched to a gene. The CDR3 nucleotides are TGTGCCAGCAGTCAAGGACAGGGGAATAGTTACGAGCAGTACTTC. It translates to CASSQGQGNSYEQYF.

The J gene is TRBJ1-4, the V gene TRBV7-9; D not resolved. The V and J ends lost 6 bases and 0 bases respectively, with 8 bases between them. The germline CDR1 and CDR2 sequences are SEHNR and FQNEAQ (reference sequence). The CDR3 totals 14 residues. The CDR3 sequence is CASSRTSTNEKLFF. In nucleotides, the CDR3 is TGTGCCAGCAGTCGGACTTCAACTAATGAAAAACTGTTTTTT.

This clonotype was counted a few times. The chain couples TRBV5-1 to TRBJ2-7; TRBD1 matches 8 bases. The CDR3 is 15 amino acids. CDR1 SGHRS and CDR2 YFSETQ come from the germline V gene. Trimming cost V 3 bases and J 1 base; bases outside gene matches: 6. CDR3 DNA sequence: TGCGCCAGCAGCTCAGGACAGGGTATATCCTACGAGCAGTACTTC. This sequence encodes CASSSGQGISYEQYF.

This clonotype was recorded a few times. The chain is built from TRBV7-6 and TRBJ2-3, with a weak D call TRBD2 (6 bases). Trimming left V 1 base short and J 4 bases short, with 15 bases between. CDR1 and CDR2 (germline): SGHVS, FNYEAQ. The CDR3 spans 16 residues. The CDR3 reads CASSLVGGGGPDTQYF. The CDR3 DNA reads as TGTGCCAGCAGCTTAGTGGGGGGAGGAGGGCCAGATACGCAGTATTTT.

This clonotype came up a few times. The chain is built from TRBV29-1 and TRBJ2-3; D not certain. CDR1 is SQVTM, CDR2 ANQGSEA, per germline. V gave up 3 bases and J gave up 1 base, with 11 bases separating them. The CDR3 is 14 residues long. CDR3 coding DNA: TGCAGCGTTGATTCGGTGGTCGGCACAGATACGCAGTATTTT. This codes for CSVDSVVGTDTQYF.

This clonotype was counted at least ten times. The chain carries TRBV7-9 and TRBJ2-7; tentatively, D is TRBD2 (5 bases). The CDR3 loop spans 14 amino acids. CDR1 and CDR2 from the germline V gene are SEHNR and FQNEAQ (reference sequence). Trimming left V 1 base short and J 0 bases short, with 7 bases between. As DNA, the CDR3 is TGTGCCAGCAGCTTAGTAGGGAGCTCCTACGAGCAGTACTTC. Encoded protein: CASSLVGSSYEQYF.

This clonotype was seen repeatedly, ten times or more. This chain connects TRBV28 to TRBJ2-3; 9 bases are shared with TRBD2. Germline V lookup: CDR1 MDHEN, CDR2 SYDVKM. V trimming: 3 bases; J trimming: 13 bases; junction bases outside the gene matches: 2. This CDR3 region has 11 residues. The CDR3 reads CASSFPSGKYF. As DNA, the CDR3 is TGTGCCAGCAGTTTCCCTAGCGGGAAGTATTTT. Complete variable domain (other parts from reference TRBV28 and TRBJ2-3): DVKVTQSSRYLVKRTGEKVFLECVQDMDHENMFWYRQDPGLGLRLIYFSYDVKMKEKGDIPEGYSVSREKKERFSLILESASTNQTSMYLCASSFPSGKYFGPGTRLTVL.

This clonotype was found many times. The V gene is TRBV7-2, the J gene TRBJ2-5; 9 bases align to TRBD1. CDR1 is SGHTA, CDR2 FQGNSA, per germline. The CDR3 spans 14 residues. J was trimmed by 2 bases and V by 5 bases; bases with no gene match: 3. CDR3 protein: CASSTGQGQETQYF. CDR3 in DNA: TGTGCCAGCAGCACGGGACAGGGTCAAGAGACCCAGTACTTC.

This clonotype was counted a few times. The chain employs TRBV7-9 and TRBJ1-5, with TRBD1 matching 9 bases. From germline, CDR1 is SEHNR and CDR2 FQNEAQ (reference sequence). The CDR3 totals 13 residues. J gave up 6 bases and V 10 bases, and 7 bases lay outside the gene matches. This CDR3 is CATARDRVQPQHF. In DNA form, the CDR3 reads TGTGCCACAGCCCGGGACAGGGTTCAGCCCCAGCATTTT.

This clonotype turned up a few times. The chain carries TRBV18 and TRBJ2-5; no firm D call. Germline V lookup: CDR1 KGHSH, CDR2 LQKENI. This CDR3 spans 13 amino acids. Trimming took off 2 bases at V and 2 bases at J, with 6 bases between the two ends. The CDR3 nucleotides read TGTGCCAGCTCACCAGCGGTACAAGAGACCCAGTACTTC. It codes for CASSPAVQETQYF.

This clonotype has a count of ten or more. This chain joins TRBV20-1 and TRBJ1-5, with 9 bases matching TRBD1. From germline, CDR1 is DFQATT and CDR2 SNEGSKA (reference sequence). V lost 5 bases, J lost 4 bases, and 6 bases stayed unmatched. The CDR3 is 14 amino acids. CDR3 region: CSASGQGRNQPQHF. The CDR3 DNA is TGCAGTGCTTCGGGACAGGGAAGGAATCAGCCCCAGCATTTT.

This clonotype occurred a few times. The rearrangement links TRBV12-3 or TRBV12-4 to TRBJ1-1; D gene uncertain. The CDR3 spans 12 residues. Trimming stripped 10 bases from V and 1 base from J, with 10 bases between. CDR3 loop: CATEGGNTEAFF. The DNA for the CDR3 is TGTGCCACCGAAGGAGGGAACACTGAAGCTTTCTTT.

The table lists this clonotype with many counts. The chain employs TRBV7-9 and TRBJ2-1, with D unresolved. CDR1 is SEHNR, CDR2 FQNEAQ, per germline (reference sequence). CDR3 length equals 15 residues. V lost 5 bases and J 0 bases, leaving 11 bases between the germline ends. The CDR3 DNA reads TGTGCCAGCAGCCCCGGACCTATCTCCTACAATGAGCAGTTCTTC. It codes for CASSPGPISYNEQFF.

The V gene is TRBV6-5, the J gene TRBJ2-5, with TRBD2 matching over 8 bases. The junction had 16 bases not matched to a gene; V was cut back by 5 bases and J by 2 bases. Germline values: CDR1 MNHEY, CDR2 SVGAGI. This CDR3 region has 18 residues. CDR3: CASSKGLAGALVQETQYF. CDR3 in DNA: TGTGCCAGCAGTAAGGGGCTAGCGGGCGCACTCGTACAAGAGACCCAGTACTTC.

In its sample, this clonotype was seen a few times. The chain uses TRBV29-1 and TRBJ1-4; D gene ambiguous. This CDR3 is 14 amino acids long. Germline lookup yields CDR1 SQVTM and CDR2 ANQGSEA. The V gene lost 4 bases and the J gene lost 8 bases, with 17 bases spanning the gap. The CDR3 reads CSVVWDTGGEKLFF. CDR3 DNA sequence: TGCAGCGTTGTCTGGGATACCGGAGGGGAAAAACTGTTTTTT. Full variable domain (rest looked up from reference TRBV29-1 and TRBJ1-4): SAVISQKPSRDICQRGTSLTIQCQVDSQVTMMFWYRQQPGQSLTLIATANQGSEATYESGFVIDKFPISRPNLTFSTLTVSNMSPEDSSIYLCSVVWDTGGEKLFFGSGTQLSVL.

Comment on this clonotype: A much more abundant neighbour one base away suggests this may be a read error. V is TRBV20-1 and J is TRBJ1-2; D not resolved. CDR1 is DFQATT and CDR2 is SNEGSKA in the germline V gene (reference sequence). This CDR3 region has 13 residues. The CDR3: CRARDYKALGYTF. The CDR3 DNA reads as TGCAGAGCTAGAGACTACAAGGCCCTTGGCTACACCTTC.

Worth noting for this clonotype: In this CDR3 the conserved last residue, phenylalanine or tryptophan, is missing, so a read error is likely. The chain has TRBV19 and TRBJ1-5, with TRBD1 matching 9 bases. This CDR3 region has 13 residues. J lost 4 bases, V lost 5 bases, and 0 bases had no gene match. The germline V gene encodes CDR1 LNHDA and CDR2 SQIVND (reference sequence). The CDR3 spells CASSGTGNQPQHL. In DNA, the CDR3 is TGTGCCAGTAGTGGGACAGGGAATCAGCCCCAGCATCTT.

The chain has TRBV11-2 and TRBJ2-5, with 9 bases identical to TRBD1. From germline, CDR1 is SGHAT and CDR2 FQNNGV. The CDR3 length is 16 residues. The J segment lost 5 bases and the V segment lost 2 bases, leaving 9 bases of the junction unmatched. CDR3 loop: CASSLHTGGSSETQYF. Written as DNA, the CDR3 is TGTGCCAGCAGCTTACATACAGGGGGCTCGTCTGAGACCCAGTACTTC. The entire variable domain, with the rest obtained from reference TRBV11-2 and TRBJ2-5, is as follows: EAGVAQSPRYKIIEKRQSVAFWCNPISGHATLYWYQQILGQGPKLLIQFQNNGVVDDSQLPKDRFSAERLKGVDSTLKIQPAKLEDSAVYLCASSLHTGGSSETQYFGPGTRLLVL.

This clonotype came up many times. The chain has TRBV28 and TRBJ1-1, with D possibly matching TRBD1 (6 bases). Per germline, CDR1 MDHEN and CDR2 SYDVKM. This CDR3 has 14 residues. Trimming shortened V by 5 bases and J by 1 base, and 11 bases separated the two germline ends. This CDR3 reads CASSPGEANTEAFF. The CDR3 DNA sequence: TGTGCCAGCAGTCCAGGGGAGGCGAACACTGAAGCTTTCTTT.

In its sample, this clonotype was seen a few times. This chain uses TRBV7-9 with TRBJ1-1; D uncertain. Germline V gene lookup returns CDR1 SEHNR and CDR2 FQNEAQ (reference sequence). V dropped 6 bases and J dropped 3 bases, with 11 bases sitting between them. The CDR3 is 13 amino acids. CDR3 bases: TGTGCCAGCAGATCCCGCACGGACACTGAAGCTTTCTTT. Its protein is CASRSRTDTEAFF.

The chain links TRBV28 to TRBJ2-2, with 7 bases that match TRBD1. V shed 8 bases, J shed 2 bases, and the junction held 5 bases outside the gene matches. Germline V gene sequence: CDR1 MDHEN, CDR2 SYDVKM. This CDR3 has 14 amino acids. The CDR3 DNA is TGTGCCAGCCGTAGGGGGCACAACACCGGGGAGCTGTTTTTT. This codes for CASRRGHNTGELFF.

Comment on this clonotype: A clone one base away is much larger, so this may be a read error. This chain joins TRBV19 and TRBJ1-2, with a weak D call TRBD1 (5 bases). The germline CDR1 and CDR2 sequences are LNHDA and SQIVND (reference sequence). The CDR3 is 14 amino acids. This CDR3 is CATTTGFGFPGCTF. Here the CDR3 DNA reads TGTGCCACTACCACAGGTTTTGGTTTTCCGGGCTGCACCTTC.

V usage is TRBV7-9 and J usage is TRBJ2-5, with a weak D call TRBD2 (5 bases). V shed 8 bases and J shed 2 bases, with 18 bases lying between them. The CDR3 is 15 residues long. Germline CDR1 SEHNR, CDR2 FQNEAQ (reference sequence). This chain's CDR3 is CASLLEGYSQETQYF. Written as DNA, the CDR3 is TGTGCCAGCTTGCTTGAGGGATATTCTCAAGAGACCCAGTACTTC.

This clonotype appeared many times. The chain employs TRBV5-1 and TRBJ1-1; D not certain. V was clipped by 2 bases and J by 3 bases, with 11 bases between them. Germline CDR1 SGHRS, CDR2 YFSETQ. The CDR3 has 14 amino acids. CDR3 in amino acids: CASSFKVADTEAFF. For the CDR3, the DNA is TGCGCCAGCAGCTTTAAAGTAGCAGACACTGAAGCTTTCTTT.

This clonotype was counted a few times. This sequence joins TRBV5-1 and TRBJ1-4; D is perhaps TRBD1 (5 bases). V was clipped by 2 bases and J by 8 bases, with 13 bases between them. The CDR3 has 14 residues. Germline V gene data show CDR1 as SGHRS and CDR2 as YFSETQ. The CDR3 here is CASSFLTGAEKLFF. Here the CDR3 DNA reads TGCGCCAGCAGCTTCCTCACCGGGGCGGAAAAACTGTTTTTT.

The sample holds many counts of this clonotype. J is TRBJ2-3 and V is TRBV20-1; D is unresolved. The V end lost 6 bases, the J end lost 2 bases, and 12 bases lay between the germline ends. CDR3 size: 13 residues. Germline CDR1 DFQATT, CDR2 SNEGSKA (reference sequence). The CDR3 loop is CSAGERYTDTQYF. CDR3 sequence (DNA): TGCAGTGCCGGAGAAAGATACACAGATACGCAGTATTTT.

In this sample, this clonotype turned up a few times. V gene TRBV7-8 combines with J gene TRBJ1-2; possible D gene TRBD1, 5 bases. CDR1 and CDR2 (germline): SGHVS, FQNEAQ. Trimming took off 4 bases at V and 4 bases at J, with 19 bases between the two ends. The CDR3 consists of 16 residues. CDR3 region: CASSSFRGPGSYGYTF. In nucleotides, the CDR3 is TGTGCCAGCAGCTCCTTTAGGGGTCCAGGGTCCTATGGCTACACCTTC.

In its sample, this clonotype was seen many times. The chain links TRBV6-1 to TRBJ2-5; no clear D. V lost 3 bases to trimming and J lost 5 bases, with 16 bases between them. The CDR3 covers 15 residues. Germline CDR1 MNHNS, CDR2 SASEGT. The DNA of the CDR3 is TGTGCCAGCAGTGATCATTTTGGATTAGGGGAGACCCAGTACTTC. Protein sequence: CASSDHFGLGETQYF.